The rows below give T cell receptor beta chains drawn from one sample of a study of blood T cell repertoires in COVID-19. The protocol was immunoSEQ multiplex PCR, while the TCRdb copy is restricted to in-frame clones and leaves out a portion. The sample lists 250,000 to 300,000 clones, about nine tenths seen once, with around 2.2% in the top ten. The sequenced sample was peripheral blood. Source of these receptors: a woman aged 50 to 65 who had recovered from COVID-19. Both conserved end residues are part of each CDR3. The D gene is left open where the match is weak. Clone size is stated in some rows and not others, as once, few, many or a class when expanded.

length	V	J	D	size	CDR3	DNA
15	TRBV7-2	TRBJ2-7	.	.	CASSLGVGGVYEQYF	TGTGCCAGCAGCTTAGGGGTAGGGGGGGTCTACGAGCAGTACTTC
13	TRBV10-3	TRBJ1-1	.	.	CAISHKQNTEAFF	TGTGCCATCAGTCATAAACAGAACACTGAAGCTTTCTTT
15	TRBV5-6	TRBJ1-2	TRBD1	.	CASSQDRGYSDGYTF	TGTGCCAGCAGCCAAGACAGGGGTTATTCAGATGGCTACACCTTC
13	TRBV7-3	TRBJ1-1	.	.	CASGMGGNTEAFF	TGTGCCAGCGGAATGGGGGGGAACACTGAAGCTTTCTTT
16	TRBV6-2/TRBV6-3	TRBJ1-1	TRBD1	.	CASSYFTGDRNTEAFF	TGTGCCAGCAGTTACTTCACAGGGGATCGGAACACTGAAGCTTTCTTT
14	TRBV2	TRBJ1-6	TRBD1	.	CASRSRDRASPLHF	TGTGCCAGCAGGAGCCGGGACAGGGCTTCACCCCTCCACTTT
16	TRBV7-2	TRBJ2-3	TRBD2	.	CASSLASTSGGGTQYF	TGTGCCAGCAGCTTAGCGTCGACTAGCGGGGGCGGTACGCAGTATTTT
11	TRBV20-1	TRBJ1-5	TRBD1	.	CSAGDRATQHF	TGCAGTGCTGGAGACAGGGCTACCCAGCATTTT
13	TRBV19	TRBJ2-7	.	.	CASSTGTPTEQYF	TGTGCCAGTAGTACCGGGACTCCTACCGAGCAGTACTTC
16	TRBV5-1	TRBJ2-3	.	.	CASSFMISADTDTQYF	TGCGCCAGCAGCTTTATGATCTCCGCAGACACAGATACGCAGTATTTT
16	TRBV29-1	TRBJ2-6	TRBD1	.	CSVEGQGMAGANVLTF	TGCAGCGTTGAAGGACAGGGAATGGCTGGGGCCAACGTCCTGACTTTC
16	TRBV7-2	TRBJ1-5	.	.	CASSLGGRIGNQPQHF	TGTGCCAGCAGCTTAGGAGGGCGGATAGGCAATCAGCCCCAGCATTTT
17	TRBV11-2	TRBJ2-1	.	.	CASSFRALGLILNEQFF	TGTGCCAGCAGCTTTCGGGCCCTAGGACTGATCCTCAATGAGCAGTTCTTC
15	TRBV6-2/TRBV6-3	TRBJ1-6	.	.	CASSSRQPELVPLHF	TGTGCCAGCAGTTCCCGACAGCCAGAGCTGGTACCCCTCCACTTT
16	TRBV9	TRBJ2-7	TRBD2	.	CASSPLGTSGSHEQYF	TGTGCCAGCAGCCCCCTAGGGACTAGCGGGAGCCACGAGCAGTACTTC
16	TRBV5-4	TRBJ2-1	.	once	CASSLATQGRNNEQFF	TGTGCCAGCAGCTTGGCCACACAGGGCAGGAACAATGAGCAGTTCTTC
13	TRBV12-3/TRBV12-4	TRBJ2-2	.	.	CASSPGVTGELFF	TGTGCCAGCAGTCCAGGGGTCACCGGGGAGCTGTTTTTT
13	TRBV4-3	TRBJ2-1	.	.	CASSQDTEEPQFF	TGCGCCAGCAGCCAAGATACCGAGGAGCCTCAGTTCTTC